These 24 T cell receptor beta chains originate from one sample sequenced in a study of blood T cell dynamics during melanoma immunotherapy. Profiled with immunoSEQ multiplex PCR; TCRdb holds only in-frame clones, not every one. The profile shows approximately 17,000 clones, about 89% of them singletons. Stated time point: pre-treatment baseline. The sample in question was blood, obtained from a patient treated with checkpoint blockade. Source of these receptors: a human donor with melanoma.

The chain combines TRBV27 with TRBJ2-7; 7 nucleotides agree with TRBD1. Trimming at V came to 2 bases and at J to 0 bases, leaving 4 bases not matched to a gene. Germline V lookup: CDR1 MNHEY, CDR2 SMNVEV (reference sequence). The CDR3 extends over 15 amino acids. CDR3 residues: CASSLNDRDSYEQYF. The CDR3 nucleotides read TGTGCCAGCAGTTTAAACGACAGGGACTCCTACGAGCAGTACTTC.

The chain links TRBV6-4 to TRBJ2-2; D is ambiguous. In germline, CDR1 is MRHNA, CDR2 SNTAGT. V lost 0 bases and J 7 bases, leaving 6 bases between the germline ends. This CDR3 is 13 amino acids long. CDR3 DNA sequence: TGTGCCAGCAGTGACTCGCCCTTCGGGGAGCTGTTTTTT. This sequence encodes CASSDSPFGELFF.

This chain uses TRBV30 with TRBJ2-7; D remains ambiguous. V was pared by 0 bases and J by 5 bases, with 8 bases between. CDR1 is GTSNPN and CDR2 is SVGIG in the germline V gene (reference sequence). CDR3 length equals 12 residues. CDR3 protein: CAWSVYANEQYF. The CDR3 nucleotides read TGTGCCTGGAGTGTATACGCTAACGAGCAGTACTTC.

This clone appeared once. The rearrangement links TRBV2 to TRBJ1-6; 9 bases fit TRBD1. CDR1 and CDR2 (germline): SNHLY, FYNNEI. Trimming took 6 bases from V and 7 from J; bases not matched to a gene: 10. This CDR3 has 16 amino acids. Here the CDR3 reads CASRVLQGARNSPLHF. The CDR3 DNA sequence: TGTGCCAGCAGGGTCCTACAGGGGGCGAGGAATTCACCCCTCCACTTT. The whole variable domain, remainder taken from reference TRBV2 and TRBJ1-6, is EPEVTQTPSHQVTQMGQEVILRCVPISNHLYFYWYRQILGQKVEFLVSFYNNEISEKSEIFDDQFSVERPDGSNFTLKIRSTKLEDSAMYFCASRVLQGARNSPLHFGNGTRLTVT.

J is TRBJ1-4 and V is TRBV5-4, with D possibly matching TRBD1 (5 bases). The CDR3 is 11 residues long. The germline CDR1 and CDR2 sequences are SGHNT and YYREEE (reference sequence). Trimming pared 3 bases from V and 11 bases from J, leaving 8 bases between. CDR3 in amino acids: CASSSEGKLFF. The CDR3 DNA reads as TGTGCCAGCAGCTCGGAGGGGAAACTGTTTTTT.

The chain is built from TRBV19 and TRBJ1-4, with D unresolved. CDR1 is LNHDA and CDR2 is SQIVND in the germline V gene (reference sequence). V was trimmed by 5 bases and J by 4 bases, leaving 17 bases between them. The CDR3 consists of 16 residues. This CDR3 is CASSPPRGWLNEKLFF. The CDR3 DNA reads TGTGCCAGTAGTCCTCCTCGAGGGTGGCTTAATGAAAAACTGTTTTTT.

The V gene is TRBV6-1, the J gene TRBJ1-1; D may be TRBD1 (6 bases). There are 18 residues in the CDR3. V was trimmed by 1 base and J by 0 bases, leaving 18 bases between them. Germline CDR1 is MNHNS and CDR2 is SASEGT. This CDR3 is CASSEERAGGRMNTEAFF. DNA for the CDR3: TGTGCCAGCAGTGAAGAAAGGGCTGGGGGCAGGATGAACACTGAAGCTTTCTTT.

Here the CDR3 reads CASSPRGPGDTQYF. The CDR3 DNA follows: TGCGCCAGCAGCCCCAGGGGGCCGGGAGATACGCAGTATTTT. The J gene is TRBJ2-3, the V gene TRBV5-1; 8 bases line up with TRBD1. CDR1 SGHRS and CDR2 YFSETQ come from the germline V gene. CDR3 size: 14 residues. V lost 4 bases, J lost 5 bases, and 6 bases stayed unmatched.

V usage is TRBV6-6 and J usage is TRBJ1-1; D unresolved. V shed 7 bases and J shed 1 base, with 13 bases lying between them. The CDR3 has 14 amino acids. Germline V gives CDR1 MNHNY, CDR2 SVGAGI (reference sequence). As DNA, the CDR3 is TGTGCCAGCAACGGGCGGGGTGAGAACACTGAAGCTTTCTTT. Translating it yields CASNGRGENTEAFF.

The chain is built from TRBV7-9 and TRBJ2-6; 7 bases fit TRBD1. CDR1 is SEHNR and CDR2 is FQNEAQ in the germline V gene (reference sequence). The V and J ends lost 6 bases and 0 bases, in that order; junction bases with no gene match: 8. There are 17 residues in the CDR3. Here the CDR3 DNA reads TGTGCCAGCAGGGGGACAGTCCGACCCTCTGGGGCCAACGTCCTGACTTTC. Its translation is CASRGTVRPSGANVLTF.

This clone was detected only once. The chain uses TRBV15 and TRBJ2-2; a weak D match, TRBD1 (5 bases). Trimming took off 0 bases at V and 4 bases at J, with 9 bases between the two ends. Germline V gives CDR1 LNHNV, CDR2 YYDKDF (reference sequence). The CDR3 is 15 amino acids. Written as DNA, the CDR3 is TGTGCCACCAGCAGAGACGGCAGGGTCACCGGGGAGCTGTTTTTT. Its protein product is CATSRDGRVTGELFF.

The rearrangement links TRBV29-1 to TRBJ1-5, with D perhaps TRBD1 (5 bases). Trimming removed 6 bases from V and 0 bases from J, with 15 bases in between. There are 15 residues in the CDR3. The germline CDR1 and CDR2 sequences are SQVTM and ANQGSEA. CDR3 sequence (DNA): TGCAGCGTGAAGGAGGGGCCATATAGCAATCAGCCCCAGCATTTT. The encoded protein is CSVKEGPYSNQPQHF.

The chain couples TRBV4-1 to TRBJ1-6; TRBD1 aligns across 12 bases. Germline CDR1 MGHRA, CDR2 YSYEKL. V lost 0 bases to trimming and J lost 7 bases; unmatched junction nucleotides: 7. The CDR3 runs to 18 residues. The CDR3 nucleotides read TGCGCCAGCAGCCAAGAGGGACAGGGGGCGAGGGTGAATTCACCCCTCCACTTT. Protein sequence: CASSQEGQGARVNSPLHF.

This chain connects TRBV4-1 to TRBJ2-7; 9 bases map to TRBD1. V gave up 1 base and J gave up 5 bases; unmatched junction bases: 6. In germline, CDR1 is MGHRA, CDR2 YSYEKL. The CDR3 contains 15 residues. CDR3 sequence reads: CASSQVWDRADEQYF. CDR3 DNA sequence: TGCGCCAGCAGCCAAGTCTGGGACAGGGCAGACGAGCAGTACTTC.

The genes are TRBV27 and TRBJ2-7; 10 positions agree with TRBD2. Per germline, CDR1 MNHEY and CDR2 SMNVEV (reference sequence). CDR3 size: 16 residues. J was trimmed by 0 bases and V by 5 bases; bases with no gene match: 7. Here the CDR3 DNA reads TGTGCCAGCAGTATGGTAGCGGGAGGCCACTCCTACGAGCAGTACTTC. Encoded protein: CASSMVAGGHSYEQYF.

The rearrangement uses TRBV5-6 and TRBJ2-5, with D possibly TRBD1 on 6 matching bases. Gene TRBJ2-7 matches the end of the DNA better, so the J call may be wrong. This CDR3 comprises 14 residues. Germline loops: CDR1 SGHDT, CDR2 YYEEEE. DNA of the CDR3: TGTGCCAGCAGCCCGACAGGTATTTCCTACGAGCAGTACTTC. It is translated as CASSPTGISYEQYF.

The rearrangement joins TRBV27 to TRBJ2-1, with 10 bases identical to TRBD1. CDR1 and CDR2 from the germline V gene are MNHEY and SMNVEV (reference sequence). Unmatched junction bases numbered 6, after V lost 3 bases and J lost 7 bases. The CDR3 has 15 residues. CDR3 in DNA: TGTGCCAGCAGTTTTGACAGGGGGCCGTTGAATGAGCAGTTCTTC. It translates to CASSFDRGPLNEQFF.

The V and J genes are TRBV7-2 and TRBJ1-2; TRBD1 aligns across 7 bases. The CDR3 is made up of 16 amino acids. Germline-derived CDR1 and CDR2 are SGHTA and FQGNSA. V was pared by 2 bases and J by 4 bases, with 10 bases of the junction left unmatched. CDR3 nucleotide sequence: TGTGCCAGCAGCTTATTTGGCGGGGGGACAGTCTATGGCTACACCTTC. This sequence encodes CASSLFGGGTVYGYTF. Complete variable domain (other parts from reference TRBV7-2 and TRBJ1-2): GAGVSQSPSNKVTEKGKDVELRCDPISGHTALYWYRQSLGQGLEFLIYFQGNSAPDKSGLPSDRFSAERTGGSVSTLTIQRTQQEDSAVYLCASSLFGGGTVYGYTFGSGTRLTVV.

V usage is TRBV7-6 and J usage is TRBJ2-7; D remains unclear. The ends were cut back, 5 bases at V and 2 bases at J, with 13 bases in the middle. The length of the CDR3 is 14 residues. The germline gives CDR1 SGHVS, CDR2 FNYEAQ. The CDR3, as DNA: TGTGCCAGCAGCGATCGTCGCGGAACCTACGAGCAGTACTTC. This gives the protein CASSDRRGTYEQYF.

This rearrangement joins TRBV27 to TRBJ1-2; 8 nucleotides match TRBD1. From germline, CDR1 is MNHEY and CDR2 SMNVEV (reference sequence). With 5 bases clipped from V and 8 bases from J, the junction kept 7 bases outside the gene matches. The CDR3 loop spans 13 amino acids. This CDR3 reads CASSQQGASGYTF. CDR3 DNA: TGTGCCAGCAGTCAGCAGGGGGCATCCGGCTACACCTTC.

This chain joins TRBV6-1 and TRBJ1-2; 7 bases match TRBD1. This CDR3 region has 15 residues. Germline CDR1 reads MNHNS; CDR2 reads SASEGT. With 2 bases clipped from V and 2 bases from J, the junction kept 5 bases outside the gene matches. CDR3 in amino acids: CASSEPRGRNYGYTF. The CDR3 DNA follows: TGTGCCAGCAGTGAACCGAGGGGGCGAAACTATGGCTACACCTTC.

This clone turned up a few times. V and J are TRBV10-3 and TRBJ1-1; D might be TRBD1 (5 bases). V was trimmed by 6 bases and J by 0 bases, leaving 8 bases between them. The CDR3 sequence is 13 residues long. Germline V CDR1 and CDR2: ENHRY, SYGVKD. The CDR3 protein is CAIRGTMNTEAFF. The CDR3 DNA reads as TGTGCCATCAGAGGGACTATGAACACTGAAGCTTTCTTT.

The rearrangement joins TRBV13 to TRBJ2-6; 8 nucleotides match TRBD1. V shed 4 bases, J shed 0 bases, and the junction held 8 bases outside the gene matches. Looked up from germline, CDR1 is PRHDT and CDR2 is FYEKMQ (reference sequence). The CDR3 runs 18 residues. DNA of the CDR3: TGTGCCAGCAGCTCGCGGACAGGGCTCGACTCTGGGGCCAACGTCCTGACTTTC. Amino acid sequence: CASSSRTGLDSGANVLTF.

V and J are TRBV9 and TRBJ1-4; the D is unclear. V was trimmed by 4 bases and J by 8 bases, leaving 18 bases between them. CDR3 length equals 15 residues. CDR1 SGDLS and CDR2 YYNGEE come from the germline V gene. This CDR3 is CASSQQSGQTEKLFF. The CDR3 DNA sequence: TGTGCCAGCAGCCAGCAATCGGGCCAGACCGAAAAACTGTTTTTT.